These 20 T cell receptor beta chains originate from one sample sequenced in a study of blood T cells in healthy people across ages. A second roughly 6 to 12 cycle PCR used barcoded and J-beta primers. From the 5' RACE reads, TCRdb called clonotypes with MiXCR, one entry per CDR3 protein. The table lists 720,000 or so distinct CDR3 sequences, roughly two fifths of them singletons. Sequencing was carried out using blood. These TCRs come from a man older than 75 in good health.

The CDR3 DNA reads as TGCAGTGCTTCCCGGGACTCCTCACGGACCCAGTACTTC. The encoded protein is CSASRDSSRTQYF. The chain is built from TRBV20-1 and TRBJ2-5, with a weak D call TRBD2 (6 bases). The CDR3 runs 13 residues. Germline loops: CDR1 DFQATT, CDR2 SNEGSKA (reference sequence). The ends were cut back, 5 bases at V and 7 bases at J, with 17 bases in the middle.

The chain combines TRBV6-2 or TRBV6-3 with TRBJ1-2, with D possibly being TRBD1 (5 bases). Between the trimmed V and J ends, which lost 2 bases and 4 bases, there was a span of 20 bases. Germline CDR1 reads MNHEY; CDR2 reads SVGEGT. The CDR3 sequence is 17 residues long. CDR3 protein: CASSYRAQGSGSYGYTF. CDR3 nucleotides: TGTGCCAGCAGTTACAGAGCCCAGGGTTCGGGGTCCTATGGCTACACCTTC.

This chain uses TRBV9 with TRBJ2-6, with TRBD1 identical over 8 bases. CDR3 size: 18 residues. The germline CDR1 and CDR2 sequences are SGDLS and YYNGEE. The ends lost 1 base at V and 1 base at J; junction bases unmatched: 7. The CDR3 DNA reads TGTGCCAGCAGCGTATTGGACAGGGCGGTATCTGGGGCCAACGTCCTGACTTTC. Its translation: CASSVLDRAVSGANVLTF.

A word on this clonotype: Compared with germline, one end of the junction differs, possibly owing to a read error. V usage is TRBV3-1 and J usage is TRBJ2-1; perhaps TRBD1 as D (7 bases). The CDR3 loop spans 14 amino acids. Germline CDR1 is LGHDT and CDR2 is YNNKEL (reference sequence). CDR3 DNA sequence: TGTGTCAGCAGCCAAGACAGGGCTCGGGAGACCCAGTTCTTC. This encodes CVSSQDRARETQFF.

This chain uses TRBV6-2 or TRBV6-3 with TRBJ2-1; 7 nucleotides align to TRBD1. V gave up 6 bases and J gave up 10 bases; unmatched junction bases: 27. The CDR3 contains 19 residues. Germline V CDR1 and CDR2: MNHEY, SVGEGT. The CDR3 DNA reads TGTGCCAGCAGAGTATCCCCCTACAGCCGGGACAGAACCCTTTGGGAGCAGTTCTTC. Its translation: CASRVSPYSRDRTLWEQFF.

This clonotype was counted only a few times. The V call is TRBV12-3 or TRBV12-4, the J call TRBJ2-1, with 12 bases matching TRBD2. J gave up 5 bases and V 6 bases, and 8 bases lay outside the gene matches. This CDR3 is 16 amino acids long. The CDR3 sequence is CASSPRRLAGDNEQFF. The CDR3 bases are TGTGCCAGCAGCCCCAGGAGACTAGCGGGAGACAATGAGCAGTTCTTC.

This clonotype was observed a handful of times. This chain joins TRBV7-9 and TRBJ2-1; TRBD2 aligns across 13 bases. Trimming removed 5 bases from V and 8 bases from J; junction bases left unmatched: 6. CDR1 and CDR2 from the germline V gene are SEHNR and FQNEAQ (reference sequence). This CDR3 region has 15 residues. CDR3 sequence (DNA): TGTGCCAGCAGCCGGACTAGCGGGAGAAGACATGAGCAGTTCTTC. This encodes CASSRTSGRRHEQFF. Complete variable domain (other parts from reference TRBV7-9 and TRBJ2-1): DTGVSQNPRHKITKRGQNVTFRCDPISEHNRLYWYRQTLGQGPEFLTYFQNEAQLEKSRLLSDRFSAERPKGSFSTLEIQRTEQGDSAMYLCASSRTSGRRHEQFFGPGTRLTVL.

This chain uses TRBV7-8 with TRBJ2-1, with 9 positions matching TRBD1. Per the germline V gene, CDR1 is SGHVS and CDR2 is FQNEAQ. The CDR3 runs 15 residues. The junction had 6 bases not matched to a gene; V was cut back by 5 bases and J by 4 bases. The DNA of the CDR3 is TGTGCCAGCAGCAACCACAGGGGGCTTTACAATGAGCAGTTCTTC. Its translation is CASSNHRGLYNEQFF.

This clonotype was picked up many times. The chain uses TRBV4-1 and TRBJ2-1; the match to TRBD2 covers 8 bases. V was pared by 6 bases and J by 5 bases, with 9 bases of the junction left unmatched. This CDR3 spans 15 amino acids. Per germline, CDR1 MGHRA and CDR2 YSYEKL. The CDR3, as DNA: TGCGCCAGCAGACTCGTAGCGGGGATGAACAATGAGCAGTTCTTC. Amino acid sequence: CASRLVAGMNNEQFF.

This clonotype was recorded only once. The CDR3 carries no conserved terminal phenylalanine or tryptophan, so it likely arises from a read error. The chain couples TRBV6-2 or TRBV6-3 to TRBJ1-5; 9 nucleotides agree with TRBD1. Germline-derived CDR1 and CDR2 are MNHEY and SVGEGT. The CDR3 loop spans 16 amino acids. With 5 bases clipped from V and 0 bases from J, the junction kept 5 bases outside the gene matches. CDR3 sequence reads: CASSRTGEGSNQPQHL. As DNA, the CDR3 is TGTGCCAGCAGTCGGACAGGGGAGGGTAGCAATCAGCCCCAGCATCTT.

This clonotype was observed a few times. This chain connects TRBV12-3 or TRBV12-4 to TRBJ2-7; D possibly corresponds to TRBD2 (6 bases). Trimming removed 4 bases at V and 3 bases at J, with 10 bases between. The CDR3 has 13 residues. The CDR3 region is CASSYGTDYEQYF. Written as DNA, the CDR3 is TGTGCCAGCAGTTATGGGACTGACTACGAGCAGTACTTC.

This clonotype was seen more than once but under ten times. The chain employs TRBV7-9 and TRBJ2-5, with 12 bases that match TRBD2. V trimming: 5 bases; J trimming: 5 bases; junction bases outside the gene matches: 6. CDR3 length equals 15 residues. Germline values: CDR1 SEHNR, CDR2 FQNEAQ (reference sequence). The CDR3 DNA reads TGTGCCAGCAGCAGACTAGCGGGAGCGCGGGAGACCCAGTACTTC. It translates to CASSRLAGARETQYF.

This clonotype turned up a few times. The V gene is TRBV10-2, the J gene TRBJ2-3, with TRBD1 matching over 7 bases. CDR1 and CDR2 from the germline V gene are WSHSY and SAAADI. Trimming removed 3 bases from V and 2 bases from J; junction bases left unmatched: 5. This CDR3 is 15 amino acids long. CDR3 nucleotide sequence: TGCGCCAGCAGTGAAACAGGGGTGGTCACAGATACGCAGTATTTT. Residues: CASSETGVVTDTQYF.

CDR3: CASSSPGIGGRETQYF. CDR3 DNA: TGTGCCAGCAGTTCCCCCGGGATAGGGGGACGAGAGACCCAGTACTTC. The gene calls are TRBV28 and TRBJ2-7; tentatively, D is TRBD1 (6 bases). Judging by the DNA end, TRBJ2-5 fits better; the J call may be wrong. CDR3 length: 16 residues. Looked up from germline, CDR1 is MDHEN and CDR2 is SYDVKM.

This clonotype was recorded at least ten times. The V call is TRBV5-5, the J call TRBJ2-5; 7 nucleotides match TRBD1. V shed 4 bases and J 5 bases; nucleotides not matched to a gene: 8. The germline gives CDR1 SGHKS, CDR2 YYEKEE (reference sequence). The CDR3 is 14 residues long. The CDR3, as DNA: TGTGCCAGCAGCCTATTAACAGGGGTGGAGACCCAGTACTTC. It is translated as CASSLLTGVETQYF.

This chain uses TRBV14 with TRBJ2-7; D gene uncertain. Trimming removed 4 bases from V and 5 bases from J, with 9 bases in between. From germline, CDR1 is SGHDN and CDR2 FVKESK. CDR3 size: 12 residues. CDR3 residues: CASSPPPDEQYF. The CDR3 DNA reads TGTGCCAGCAGCCCCCCCCCTGACGAGCAGTACTTC.

The CDR3 loop reads CASSYPGQETQYF. Written as DNA, the CDR3 is TGTGCCAGCAGTTACCCGGGGCAAGAGACCCAGTACTTC. This chain connects TRBV6-2 or TRBV6-3 to TRBJ2-4, with D perhaps matching TRBD2 (5 bases). The better agreement between TRBJ2-5 and the DNA end casts doubt on the J call. The CDR3 totals 13 residues. The V gene's germline CDR1 is MNHEY and CDR2 SVGEGT.

The rearrangement links TRBV4-3 to TRBJ2-1; 9 nucleotides agree with TRBD2. The V segment lost 0 bases and the J segment 4 bases; nucleotides outside the gene matches: 7. The length of the CDR3 is 17 residues. In germline, CDR1 is LGHNA, CDR2 YSLEER. CDR3 nucleotides: TGCGCCAGCAGCCAAGATACGGCGGGAGGGCCGTACAATGAGCAGTTCTTC. Protein sequence: CASSQDTAGGPYNEQFF.

The V call is TRBV12-3 or TRBV12-4, the J call TRBJ1-1, with 7 positions matching TRBD1. V was pared by 4 bases and J by 2 bases, with 4 bases of the junction left unmatched. This CDR3 is built from 14 residues. CDR3 residues: CASSSTGTNTEAFF. CDR3 nucleotide sequence: TGTGCCAGCAGTTCGACAGGGACTAACACTGAAGCTTTCTTT.

The chain links TRBV7-3 to TRBJ2-7, with D perhaps matching TRBD1 (5 bases). In germline, CDR1 is SGHTA, CDR2 FQGTGA. Trimming stripped 2 bases from V and 4 bases from J, with 15 bases between. The CDR3 consists of 15 residues. The CDR3 DNA reads TGTGCCAGCAGCTTAGAGTCGGGCAGGGCGTACGAGCAGTACTTC. Translated: CASSLESGRAYEQYF.